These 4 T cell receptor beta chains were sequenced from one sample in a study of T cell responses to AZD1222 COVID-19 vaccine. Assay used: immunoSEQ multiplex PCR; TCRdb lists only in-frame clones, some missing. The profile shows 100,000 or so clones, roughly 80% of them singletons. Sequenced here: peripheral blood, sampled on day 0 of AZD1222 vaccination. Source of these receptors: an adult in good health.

The CDR3 reads CASSSPTLRGPTGTLHF. DNA for the CDR3: TGTGCCAGCAGCTCTCCTACTCTAAGGGGGCCCACGGGGACCCTCCACTTT. The rearrangement links TRBV7-2 to TRBJ1-6; TRBD1 agrees at 7 bases. V lost 4 bases to trimming and J lost 14 bases; unmatched junction nucleotides: 20. This CDR3 contains 17 residues. In germline, CDR1 is SGHTA, CDR2 FQGNSA. Together with reference TRBV7-2 and TRBJ1-6, the CDR3 gives the full variable domain: GAGVSQSPSNKVTEKGKDVELRCDPISGHTALYWYRQSLGQGLEFLIYFQGNSAPDKSGLPSDRFSAERTGGSVSTLTIQRTQQEDSAVYLCASSSPTLRGPTGTLHFGNGTRLTVT.

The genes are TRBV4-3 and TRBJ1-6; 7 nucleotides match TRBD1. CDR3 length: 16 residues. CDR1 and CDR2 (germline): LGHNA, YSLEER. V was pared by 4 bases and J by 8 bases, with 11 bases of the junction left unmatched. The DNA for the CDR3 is TGCGCCAGCAGCCGTACGCCGGGACAGTTTGATTCACCCCTCCACTTT. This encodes CASSRTPGQFDSPLHF.

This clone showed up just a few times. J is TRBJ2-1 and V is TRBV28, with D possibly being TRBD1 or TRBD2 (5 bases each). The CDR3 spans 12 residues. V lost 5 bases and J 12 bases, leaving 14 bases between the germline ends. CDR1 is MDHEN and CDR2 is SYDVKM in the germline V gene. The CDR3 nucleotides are TGTGCCAGCAGTCCGATCACGGGACGGCAGTTCTTC. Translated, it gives CASSPITGRQFF.

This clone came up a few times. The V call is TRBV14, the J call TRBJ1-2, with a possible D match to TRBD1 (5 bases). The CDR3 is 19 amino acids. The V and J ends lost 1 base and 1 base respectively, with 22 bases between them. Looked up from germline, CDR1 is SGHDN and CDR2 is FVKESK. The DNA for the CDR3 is TGTGCCAGCAGCCAAGGGGGGTCCAGCAAGCGGACCTTTAACTATGGCTACACCTTC. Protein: CASSQGGSSKRTFNYGYTF.